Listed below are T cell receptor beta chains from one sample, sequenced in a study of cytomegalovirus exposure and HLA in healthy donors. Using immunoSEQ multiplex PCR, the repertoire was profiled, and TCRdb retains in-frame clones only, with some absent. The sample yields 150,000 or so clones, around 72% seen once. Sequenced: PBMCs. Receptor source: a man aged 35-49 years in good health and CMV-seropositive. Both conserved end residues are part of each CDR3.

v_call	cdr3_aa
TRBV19	CASSILNPGTGGRYGYTF
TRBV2	CAGTVQQNSPLHF
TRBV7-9	CASSSGTSGETQYF
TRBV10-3	CAISHQGFYEQYF
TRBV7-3	CASSPRQGTEAFF
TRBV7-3	CASSSTGAGTQYF
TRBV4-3	CASSQLPGTGSDTQYF
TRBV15	CATSTRGTGGVLTGELFF
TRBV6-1	CASSEPGRGKFDEQYF
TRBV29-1	CSVEGGDRYYGYTF
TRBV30	CAWGQGKDSPLHF
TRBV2	CASSEPRDRAYTEAFF
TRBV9	CASSRTGNQPQHF
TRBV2	CASSEARGGAGAFF
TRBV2	CASRPIGGSPLHF
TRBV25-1	CASSESGRDRGEGYTF
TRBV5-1	CASSFLADSYSGNTIYF
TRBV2	CASSDYPLGNTIYF
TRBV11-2	CASSLGTVHNEQFF
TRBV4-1	CASSARTGNQPQHF
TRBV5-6	CASSLPSGGGEQYF
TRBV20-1	CIVTAYEQYF
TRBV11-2	CASSSRPGTRNNGYTF
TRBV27	CASSLFTGRSYEQYF
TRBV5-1	CASSLMRGSHNEQFF
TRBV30	CAWSVSGNQPQHF
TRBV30	CAWSVRVSGEQYF
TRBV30	CAWSRPPGASIRPLYF
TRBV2	CASMNERGGSYNEQFF
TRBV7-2	CASSLGGEGQPQHF
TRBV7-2	CASSPQAAFF
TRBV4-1	CASSPGRDNQPQHF
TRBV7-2	CASSLLGQSKFSYEQYF
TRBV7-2	CASSLGEVSWEQYF
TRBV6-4	CASSGNRGAEGYTF
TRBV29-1	CSSRTSSYNEQFF
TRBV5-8	CASSATGRGINIQYF
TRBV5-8	CASSPSGWVEAFF
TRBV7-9	CASSRKEFVHEQYF
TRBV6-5	CASSYEGNSPLHF
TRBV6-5	CASTKGSSGDTQYF
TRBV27	CASSLKAPRADTQYF
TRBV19	CASSSRPGIGDEKLFF
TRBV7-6	CASSLPSVQETQYF
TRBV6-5	CASSPSPGQPQHF
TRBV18	CASSQGTLRTSYEQYF
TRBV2	CASSETGEFHEQYF